This T cell receptor (beta chain) emerged from a study of shared T cell receptors in the human thymus. There are 15 residues in the CDR3. Trimming shortened V by 5 bases and J by 0 bases, and 16 bases separated the two germline ends. Germline values: CDR1 GTSNPN, CDR2 SVGIG (reference sequence). The repertoire was sequenced with immunoSEQ multiplex PCR; TCRdb's copy has only in-frame clones and lacks some. The top ten clones hold 0.008% to 0.011% of a sample with hundreds of thousands of clones, 88% of them seen once. These data also formed part of another study, on human thymus T cells.

The sequencing input was thymocytes. The TCR was taken from a boy younger than two with a congenital heart defect. The V and J genes are TRBV30 and TRBJ1-2, with a tentative D call TRBD1 (6 bases). CDR3 sequence reads: CAWQADRQPNYGYTF. CDR3 sequence (DNA): TGTGCCTGGCAGGCCGACAGGCAACCTAACTATGGCTACACCTTC.